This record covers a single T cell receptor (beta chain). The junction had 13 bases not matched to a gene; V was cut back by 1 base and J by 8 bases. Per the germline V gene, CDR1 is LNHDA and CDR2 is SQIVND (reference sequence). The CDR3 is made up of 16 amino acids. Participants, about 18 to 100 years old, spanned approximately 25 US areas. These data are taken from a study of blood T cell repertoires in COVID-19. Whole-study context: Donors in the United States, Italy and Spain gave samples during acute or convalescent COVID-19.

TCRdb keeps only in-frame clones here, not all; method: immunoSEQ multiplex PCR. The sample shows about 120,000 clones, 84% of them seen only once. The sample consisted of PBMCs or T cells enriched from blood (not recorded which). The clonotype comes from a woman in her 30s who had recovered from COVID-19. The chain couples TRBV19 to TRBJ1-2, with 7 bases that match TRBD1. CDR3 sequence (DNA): TGTGCCAGTAGTATAGCTCAGAGACAGGGTTGGCTGGGCTACACCTTC. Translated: CASSIAQRQGWLGYTF.